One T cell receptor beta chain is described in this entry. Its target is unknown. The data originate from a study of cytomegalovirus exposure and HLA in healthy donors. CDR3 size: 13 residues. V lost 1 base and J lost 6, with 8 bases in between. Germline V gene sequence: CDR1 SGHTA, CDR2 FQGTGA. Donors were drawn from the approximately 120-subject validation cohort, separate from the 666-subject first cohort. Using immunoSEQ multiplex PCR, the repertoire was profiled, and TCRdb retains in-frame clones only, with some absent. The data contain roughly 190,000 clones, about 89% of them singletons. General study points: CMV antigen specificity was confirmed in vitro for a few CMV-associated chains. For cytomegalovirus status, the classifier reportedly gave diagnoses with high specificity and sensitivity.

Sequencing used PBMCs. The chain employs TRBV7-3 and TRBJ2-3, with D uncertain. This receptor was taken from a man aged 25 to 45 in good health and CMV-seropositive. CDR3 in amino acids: CASSLNGADTQYF. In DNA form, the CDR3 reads TGTGCCAGCAGCTTAAACGGCGCGGATACGCAGTATTTT.